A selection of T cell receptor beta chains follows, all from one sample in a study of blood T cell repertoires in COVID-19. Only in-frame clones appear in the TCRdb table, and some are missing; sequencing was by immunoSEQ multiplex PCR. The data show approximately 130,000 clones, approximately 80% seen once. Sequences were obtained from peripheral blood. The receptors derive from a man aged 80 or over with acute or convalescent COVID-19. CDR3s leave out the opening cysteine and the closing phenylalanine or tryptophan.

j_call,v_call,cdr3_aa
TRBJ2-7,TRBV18,ASSRATRGYEQY
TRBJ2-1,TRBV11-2,ASSLSAGHEQF
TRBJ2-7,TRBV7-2,ASSPGLVEQY
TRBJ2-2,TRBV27,ASSFSRQGGELF
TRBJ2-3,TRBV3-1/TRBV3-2,ASSPQRGVFTDTQY
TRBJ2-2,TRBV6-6,ASSRDRVAGELF
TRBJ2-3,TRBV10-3,AIRAAEFIPSTDTQY
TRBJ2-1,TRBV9,ASSVEGVANEQF
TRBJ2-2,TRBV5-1,ASSLGFRGRLF
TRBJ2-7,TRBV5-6,ASSFQGTYEQY
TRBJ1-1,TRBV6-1,ASSDLASGGAF
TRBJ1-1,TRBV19,ASVLREAF
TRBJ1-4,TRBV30,AWSGGLEFGRLF
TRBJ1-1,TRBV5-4,ASSFVPGGLGTEAF
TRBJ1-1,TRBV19,ASSLGRGEAF
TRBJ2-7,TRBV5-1,ASSLADGYEQY
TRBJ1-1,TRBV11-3,ASSLDRNTEAF
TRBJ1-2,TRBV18,ASSPGQGAGGYT
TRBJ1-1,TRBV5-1,ASSFKGTGDTEAF
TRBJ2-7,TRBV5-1,ASSLAGVGGLGEQY
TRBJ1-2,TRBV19,ASSKGEVYGYT
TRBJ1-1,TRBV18,ASSPATGVLSGAF
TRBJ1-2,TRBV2,ASNAGTGVGSDGYT
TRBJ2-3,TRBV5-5,ASSIYRDTQY
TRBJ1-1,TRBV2,ASRLDRGVPEAF
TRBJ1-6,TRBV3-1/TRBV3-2,ASRDRGANSPLH
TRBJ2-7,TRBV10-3,AISDKGTSGAEQY
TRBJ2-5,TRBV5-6,ASSFETQGTQY
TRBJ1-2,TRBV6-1,ASSEQTNYGYT
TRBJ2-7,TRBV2,ASSDLLMSYEQY
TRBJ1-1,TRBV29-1,SVGQARNTEAF
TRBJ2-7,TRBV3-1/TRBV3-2,ASSQVFDRGEQY
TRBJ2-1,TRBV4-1,ASSQGTVQAISRGSGEQF
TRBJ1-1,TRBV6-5,ASSYSGGTEAF
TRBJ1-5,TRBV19,ASSTVQGDNQPQH
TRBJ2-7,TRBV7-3,ASSPLGGRFTYEQY
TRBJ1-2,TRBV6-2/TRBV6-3,ASSPRQGVGYT
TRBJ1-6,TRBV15,ATSRGPLGANNSPLH
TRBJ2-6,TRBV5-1,ASTTGRLAGPSGANVLT
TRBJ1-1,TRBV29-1,SVQGIGGTEAF
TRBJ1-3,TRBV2,ASSGSGNTIY
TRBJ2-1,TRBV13,ASSLPGLAGHEQF
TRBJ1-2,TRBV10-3,AISESNTGLSGYT
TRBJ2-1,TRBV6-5,ASSYSGGREQF
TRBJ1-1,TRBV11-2,ASSRQGRRTEAF
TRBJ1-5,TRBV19,ASSTDRGNQPQH
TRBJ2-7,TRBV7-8,ASSRTGQGSYEQY
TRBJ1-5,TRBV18,ASSPPGEGNQPQH
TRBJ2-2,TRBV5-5,ATHWGRTNTGELF
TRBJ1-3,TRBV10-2,ASSPGGSGNTIY
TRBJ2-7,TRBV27,ASSLSGTAFYEQY
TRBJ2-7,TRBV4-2,ASSPGTGRTYEQY
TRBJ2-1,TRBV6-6,ATSRGTGYNEQF
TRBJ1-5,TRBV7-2,ASSLPGWQPQH
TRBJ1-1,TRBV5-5,ASSIGTVNTEAF